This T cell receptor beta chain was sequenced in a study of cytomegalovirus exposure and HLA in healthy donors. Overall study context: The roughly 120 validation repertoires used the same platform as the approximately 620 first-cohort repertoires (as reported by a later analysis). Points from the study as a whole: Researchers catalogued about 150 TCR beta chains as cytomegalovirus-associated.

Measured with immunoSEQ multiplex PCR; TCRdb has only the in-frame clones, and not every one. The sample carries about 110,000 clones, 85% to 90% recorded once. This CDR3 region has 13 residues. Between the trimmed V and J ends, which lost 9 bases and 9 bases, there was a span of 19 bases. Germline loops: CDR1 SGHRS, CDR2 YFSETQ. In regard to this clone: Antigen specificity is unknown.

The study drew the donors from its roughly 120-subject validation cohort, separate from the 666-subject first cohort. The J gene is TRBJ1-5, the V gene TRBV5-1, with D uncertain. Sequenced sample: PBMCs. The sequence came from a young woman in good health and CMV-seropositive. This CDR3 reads CAISSRFSRPQHF. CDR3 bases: TGCGCCATCAGTTCTAGATTTTCGAGGCCCCAGCATTTT.